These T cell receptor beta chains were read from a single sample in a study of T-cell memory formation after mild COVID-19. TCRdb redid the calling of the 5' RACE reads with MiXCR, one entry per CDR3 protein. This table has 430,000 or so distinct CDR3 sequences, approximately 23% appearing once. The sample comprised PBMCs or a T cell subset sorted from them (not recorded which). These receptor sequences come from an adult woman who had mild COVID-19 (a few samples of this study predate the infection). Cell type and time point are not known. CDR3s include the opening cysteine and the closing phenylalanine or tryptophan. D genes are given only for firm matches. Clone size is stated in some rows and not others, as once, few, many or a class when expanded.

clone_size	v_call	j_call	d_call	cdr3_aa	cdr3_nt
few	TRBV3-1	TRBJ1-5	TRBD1	CASSQRGQSNQPQHF	TGTGCCAGCAGCCAAAGGGGACAGAGCAATCAGCCCCAGCATTTT
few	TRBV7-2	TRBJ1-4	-	CASSLGGSRLFF	TGTGCCAGCAGCCTGGGGGGCAGCAGGCTGTTTTTT
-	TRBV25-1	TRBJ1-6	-	CASSEPQGGSPLHF	TGTGCCAGCAGTGAACCCCAGGGAGGTTCACCCCTCCACTTT
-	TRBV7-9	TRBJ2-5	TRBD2	CASSFTSGGFGETQYF	TGTGCCAGCAGCTTTACTAGCGGGGGTTTTGGAGAGACCCAGTACTTC
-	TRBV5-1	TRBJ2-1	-	CASSNGPNNEQFF	TGCGCCAGCTCTAACGGACCCAACAATGAGCAGTTCTTC
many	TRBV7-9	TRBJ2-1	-	CASSLTGTRGFYNEQFF	TGTGCCAGCAGCTTAACCGGGACAAGGGGATTCTACAATGAGCAGTTCTTC
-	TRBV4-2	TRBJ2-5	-	CASSQDSGVLETQYF	TGTGCCAGCAGCCAAGATTCGGGGGTGTTGGAGACCCAGTACTTC
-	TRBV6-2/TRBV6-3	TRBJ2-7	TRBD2	CASSGRRPYEQYF	TGTGCCAGCAGCGGGAGGAGACCCTACGAGCAGTACTTC
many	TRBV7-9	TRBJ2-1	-	CASSLPPGNEQFF	TGTGCCAGCAGCTTACCCCCTGGGAATGAGCAGTTCTTC
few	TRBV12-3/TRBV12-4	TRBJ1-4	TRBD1	CASSINRGREELFF	TGTGCCAGCAGTATAAACAGGGGTCGGGAAGAACTGTTTTTT
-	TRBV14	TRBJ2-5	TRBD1	CASSPGQGTQYF	TGTGCCAGCAGCCCGGGACAGGGGACCCAGTACTTC
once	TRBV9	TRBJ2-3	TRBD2	CASSASGRTPDTQYF	TGTGCCAGCAGCGCTAGCGGGCGAACCCCAGATACGCAGTATTTT
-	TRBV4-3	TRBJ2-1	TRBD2	CASSQDRPPSGTNEQFF	TGCGCCAGCAGCCAAGATCGTCCGCCTAGCGGGACTAATGAGCAGTTCTTC
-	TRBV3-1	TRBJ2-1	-	CASSFRRGAYNEQFF	TGTGCCAGCAGCTTCCGCAGGGGGGCCTACAATGAGCAGTTCTTC
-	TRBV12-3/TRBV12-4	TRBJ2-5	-	CASSFRRTDIPETQYF	TGTGCCAGCAGTTTTCGACGGACGGATATACCAGAGACCCAGTACTTC
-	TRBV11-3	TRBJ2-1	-	CASTSQEGPQNEQFF	TGTGCCAGCACCTCCCAGGAAGGCCCCCAAAATGAGCAGTTCTTC
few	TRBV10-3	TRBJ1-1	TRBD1	CASRQGQNTEAFF	TGTGCCTCAAGACAGGGACAGAACACTGAAGCTTTCTTT
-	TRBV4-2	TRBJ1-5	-	CASSQTGRGGNQPQHF	TGTGCCAGCAGCCAAACGGGCAGGGGAGGCAATCAGCCCCAGCATTTT
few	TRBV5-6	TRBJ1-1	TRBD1	CASRTTGGKWTEAFF	TGTGCCAGCAGAACGACAGGGGGGAAATGGACTGAAGCTTTCTTT
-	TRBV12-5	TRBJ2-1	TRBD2	CASGLVPSGIWNEQFF	TGTGCTAGTGGTTTGGTACCTAGCGGGATCTGGAATGAGCAGTTCTTC
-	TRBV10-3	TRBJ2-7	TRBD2	CAISEFGLALNYEQYF	TGTGCCATCAGTGAGTTTGGACTAGCTCTGAACTACGAGCAGTACTTC
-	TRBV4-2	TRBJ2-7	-	CASSQDFAGGYGQYF	TGTGCCAGCAGCCAAGATTTTGCCGGAGGGTATGGGCAGTACTTC
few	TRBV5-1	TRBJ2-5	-	CASSLEMKTQYF	TGCGCCAGCAGCTTGGAAATGAAGACCCAGTACTTC
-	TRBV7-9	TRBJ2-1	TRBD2	CASSYVSGKDGEQFF	TGTGCCAGCAGCTACGTTAGCGGGAAGGATGGCGAGCAGTTCTTC
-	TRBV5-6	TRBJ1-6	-	CASSTTWEEESPLHF	TGTGCCAGCAGCACCACGTGGGAGGAAGAATCACCCCTCCACTTT
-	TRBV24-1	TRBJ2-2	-	CATSDFRSGELFF	TGTGCCACCAGTGATTTTCGCTCCGGGGAGCTGTTTTTT
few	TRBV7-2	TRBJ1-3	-	CASRQTGGVASGNTIYF	TGTGCCAGCAGGCAGACAGGCGGCGTAGCCTCTGGAAACACCATATATTTT
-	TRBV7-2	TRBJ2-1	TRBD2	CASSLGEGEQFF	TGTGCCAGCAGCTTAGGGGAGGGTGAGCAGTTCTTC
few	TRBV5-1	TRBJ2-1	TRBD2	CASSLRSSGGEQFF	TGCGCCAGCAGCTTGAGGTCTAGCGGGGGCGAGCAGTTCTTC
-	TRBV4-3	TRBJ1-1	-	CASSQDWQENTEAFF	TGCGCCAGCAGCCAAGATTGGCAGGAGAACACTGAAGCTTTCTTT
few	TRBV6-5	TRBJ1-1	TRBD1	CASSYAGQGNTEAFF	TGTGCCAGCAGTTACGCCGGACAGGGGAACACTGAAGCTTTCTTT
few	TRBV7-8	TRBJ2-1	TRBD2	CASSLASGGIFYNEQFF	TGTGCCAGCAGCTTAGCGTCGGGGGGAATCTTCTACAATGAGCAGTTCTTC
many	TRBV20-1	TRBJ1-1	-	CSARGHRTNTEAFF	TGCAGTGCTAGAGGACACCGCACGAACACTGAAGCTTTCTTT
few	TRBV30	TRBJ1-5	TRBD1	CAWRGQGSNQPQHF	TGTGCCTGGAGAGGACAGGGCAGCAATCAGCCCCAGCATTTT
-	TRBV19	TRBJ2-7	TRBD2	CASQTSDYEQYF	TGTGCCAGCCAGACTAGCGACTACGAGCAGTACTTC
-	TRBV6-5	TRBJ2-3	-	CASSYAVGTDTQYF	TGTGCCAGCAGTTACGCCGTTGGCACAGATACGCAGTATTTT
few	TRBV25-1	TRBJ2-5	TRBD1	CASALGTGGGYGTQYF	TGTGCCAGCGCCCTTGGGACAGGGGGAGGTTACGGGACCCAGTACTTC
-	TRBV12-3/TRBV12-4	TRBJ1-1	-	CASRRDGGKAFF	TGTGCCAGCAGGCGGGACGGAGGGAAAGCTTTCTTT
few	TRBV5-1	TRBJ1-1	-	CASSLSLTNTEAFF	TGCGCCAGCAGCTTGAGTCTTACGAACACTGAAGCTTTCTTT
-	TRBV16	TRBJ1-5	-	CASSQFLFGTAENQPQHF	TGTGCCAGCAGCCAATTCTTGTTTGGAACAGCGGAAAATCAGCCCCAGCATTTT
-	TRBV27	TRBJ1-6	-	CASSSIGGWGQGPMNNSPLHF	TGTGCCAGCAGTTCTATTGGGGGTTGGGGCCAGGGCCCGATGAATAATTCACCCCTCCACTTT
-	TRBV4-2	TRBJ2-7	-	CASSQDQGVYEQYF	TGTGCCAGCAGCCAAGACCAGGGTGTCTACGAGCAGTACTTC